These 21 T cell receptor beta chains share one sample of origin, sequenced in a study of cytomegalovirus exposure and HLA in healthy donors. PCR primers comprised 60 Vbeta and 13 Jbeta primers. Only in-frame clones appear in the TCRdb table, and some are missing; sequencing was by immunoSEQ multiplex PCR. The sample holds tens of thousands of clones, 60% to 85% seen once. Sequencing was carried out using PBMCs. The receptors were sampled from a male donor in good health and CMV-seronegative.

This clone was recorded once. The chain combines TRBV9 with TRBJ2-5, with a possible D match to TRBD1 (6 bases). Germline CDR1 and CDR2: SGDLS and YYNGEE. Trimming removed 4 bases from V and 0 bases from J, with 10 bases in between. This CDR3 is built from 14 residues. CDR3 coding DNA: TGTGCCAGCAGCTTTCGGGACAACCAAGAGACCCAGTACTTC. Translating it yields CASSFRDNQETQYF.

The chain links TRBV6-6 to TRBJ2-3; 12 bases match TRBD1. The V segment lost 7 bases and the J segment 6 bases; nucleotides outside the gene matches: 8. The CDR3 covers 15 residues. Germline CDR1 and CDR2: MNHNY and SVGAGI (reference sequence). The CDR3 DNA is TGTGCCAGCATCTACGGGACAGGGGGCTCCGATACGCAGTATTTT. It codes for CASIYGTGGSDTQYF.

The sample holds one count of this clone. At one boundary the junction diverges from the germline segment, which might be a read error. V usage is TRBV28 and J usage is TRBJ1-5; possibly TRBD1 for D (6 bases). This CDR3 contains 16 residues. Germline V gene lookup returns CDR1 MDHEN and CDR2 SYDVKM. The CDR3 reads CASSHWTPGQGKPQNF. The CDR3 DNA follows: TGTGCCAGCAGTCACTGGACTCCGGGACAAGGGAAGCCCCAGAATTTT.

The chain has TRBV5-1 and TRBJ1-2; TRBD1 agrees at 7 bases. Germline V gene data show CDR1 as SGHRS and CDR2 as YFSETQ. The CDR3 has 14 amino acids. With 4 bases clipped from V and 4 bases from J, the junction kept 7 bases outside the gene matches. Written as DNA, the CDR3 is TGCGCCAGCAGCACACCCGGGACAGTCTATGGCTACACCTTC. Residues: CASSTPGTVYGYTF.

V gene TRBV5-4 combines with J gene TRBJ2-3, with 7 bases fitting TRBD1. V was clipped by 0 bases and J by 0 bases; unmatched bases: 4. The CDR3 totals 16 residues. CDR1 SGHNT and CDR2 YYREEE come from the germline V gene (reference sequence). This CDR3 is CASSLAPGQSTDTQYF. The DNA of the CDR3 is TGTGCCAGCAGCTTGGCCCCGGGACAGAGCACAGATACGCAGTATTTT.

The chain links TRBV4-3 to TRBJ1-5, with D hard to call. This CDR3 has 16 amino acids. Looked up from germline, CDR1 is LGHNA and CDR2 is YSLEER. V gave up 0 bases and J gave up 0 bases, with 9 bases separating them. CDR3 in DNA: TGCGCCAGCAGCCAAGATCACAGCTCTAGCAATCAGCCCCAGCATTTT. Its translation: CASSQDHSSSNQPQHF.

V gene TRBV29-1 combines with J gene TRBJ2-2; TRBD2 might be the D (5 bases). Trimming pared 6 bases from V and 7 bases from J, leaving 18 bases between. CDR1 and CDR2 from the germline V gene are SQVTM and ANQGSEA. This CDR3 has 14 amino acids. The CDR3: CSVKAAGGGGELFF. The CDR3 nucleotides read TGCAGCGTGAAGGCGGCGGGTGGTGGCGGGGAGCTGTTTTTT.

The chain uses TRBV19 and TRBJ1-2; no reliable D call. The CDR3 sequence is 13 residues long. The germline V and J ends were trimmed by 5 bases and 3 bases, with 10 bases remaining between them. The germline V gene encodes CDR1 LNHDA and CDR2 SQIVND (reference sequence). The CDR3 DNA reads TGTGCCAGTAGTCCCAGTGCCCACTATGGCTACACCTTC. Protein sequence: CASSPSAHYGYTF.

The chain employs TRBV10-1 and TRBJ2-2; a weak D match, TRBD2 (5 bases). The V and J ends lost 5 bases and 3 bases respectively, with 13 bases between them. Germline CDR1 WNHNN, CDR2 SYGVQD (reference sequence). The CDR3 covers 15 residues. CDR3 residues: CASSPGNTDTGELFF. The CDR3 DNA follows: TGCGCCAGCAGTCCCGGGAACACGGACACCGGGGAGCTGTTTTTT.

The rearrangement joins TRBV11-2 to TRBJ2-6; 12 bases are shared with TRBD2. Germline values: CDR1 SGHAT, CDR2 FQNNGV. The length of the CDR3 is 19 residues. After removal of 5 bases from V and 0 bases from J, the junction contained 8 bases not matched to a gene. The CDR3 coding sequence is TGTGCCAGCAGCAGACTAGCGGGGGCCCTTATCTCTGGGGCCAACGTCCTGACTTTC. It translates to CASSRLAGALISGANVLTF.

This clone was seen only a few times. The chain combines TRBV5-1 with TRBJ1-2; D not resolved. The V gene's germline CDR1 is SGHRS and CDR2 YFSETQ. The CDR3 runs 14 residues. V gave up 0 bases and J gave up 5 bases, with 11 bases separating them. DNA for the CDR3: TGCGCCAGCAGCTTGGATCAGGCGGGATATGGCTACACCTTC. Translated: CASSLDQAGYGYTF.

The chain employs TRBV29-1 and TRBJ2-1, with TRBD2 identical over 13 bases. The CDR3 runs to 13 residues. Germline V CDR1 and CDR2: SQVTM, ANQGSEA. V lost 7 bases and J lost 8; bases outside the gene matches: 5. CDR3: CSAGLAGAHEQFF. As DNA, the CDR3 is TGCAGCGCTGGACTAGCGGGGGCCCATGAGCAGTTCTTC.

This clone was counted between two and nine times. The rearrangement uses TRBV5-1 and TRBJ2-6, with D uncertain. Germline assignment: CDR1 SGHRS and CDR2 YFSETQ. There are 15 residues in the CDR3. V lost 3 bases to trimming and J lost 0 bases, with 7 bases between them. The CDR3 DNA reads TGCGCCAGCAGCTCTCGGGTCTCTGGGGCCAACGTCCTGACTTTC. This translates into CASSSRVSGANVLTF.

The chain uses TRBV5-1 and TRBJ2-1; 9 bases fit TRBD2. This CDR3 is built from 16 residues. After removal of 0 bases from V and 6 bases from J, the junction contained 7 bases not matched to a gene. Per the germline V gene, CDR1 is SGHRS and CDR2 is YFSETQ. The CDR3 coding sequence is TGCGCCAGCAGCTTGGTCTCGGCGGGGGGGTTCAATGAGCAGTTCTTC. Amino acid sequence: CASSLVSAGGFNEQFF.

This chain connects TRBV14 to TRBJ2-3; D is unresolved. Germline V gene data show CDR1 as SGHDN and CDR2 as FVKESK. CDR3 length: 13 residues. The V end lost 6 bases, the J end lost 0 bases, and 7 bases lay between the germline ends. CDR3 sequence reads: CASRRLSTDTQYF. In nucleotides, the CDR3 is TGTGCCAGCAGGCGGTTAAGCACAGATACGCAGTATTTT.

The chain joins TRBV14 to TRBJ2-3; a weak D match, TRBD1 (5 bases). V was shortened by 0 bases and J by 4 bases, with 8 bases between the two germline ends. This CDR3 contains 14 residues. Germline CDR1 SGHDN, CDR2 FVKESK. The CDR3, as DNA: TGTGCCAGCAGCCAAGATAAGGGGTCAGATACGCAGTATTTT. Its protein is CASSQDKGSDTQYF.

The chain has TRBV30 and TRBJ2-3; TRBD2 agrees at 13 bases. The CDR3 has 14 residues. The germline V gene encodes CDR1 GTSNPN and CDR2 SVGIG (reference sequence). The ends lost 3 bases at V and 5 bases at J; junction bases unmatched: 2. The CDR3 region has the DNA TGTGCCTGGAGAGGACTAGCGGGAGTAGATACGCAGTATTTT. It encodes CAWRGLAGVDTQYF.

With respect to this clone: One end of the junction fails to match germline, which may point to a read error. The chain links TRBV6-1 to TRBJ1-2; D unclear. The CDR3 has 12 residues. CDR1 is MNHNS and CDR2 is SASEGT in the germline V gene. CDR3 nucleotides: TGTGCCAGCAGTACCCCTAATTATGGCTACACCTTC. This gives the protein CASSTPNYGYTF.

The chain combines TRBV6-4 with TRBJ2-1; possible D gene TRBD1, 6 bases. Germline assignment: CDR1 MRHNA and CDR2 SNTAGT. CDR3 length: 13 residues. Trimming took 5 bases from V and 8 from J, leaving 13 bases between them. The CDR3 nucleotides are TGTGCCAGCAGTCTACTACAGGGTCATGAGCAGTTCTTC. Protein: CASSLLQGHEQFF.

The rearrangement links TRBV27 to TRBJ2-1, with no clear D. V lost 5 bases and J 4 bases, leaving 9 bases between the germline ends. Germline-derived CDR1 and CDR2 are MNHEY and SMNVEV (reference sequence). This CDR3 spans 13 amino acids. For the CDR3, the DNA is TGTGCCAGCAGTAATCAAGCGTACAATGAGCAGTTCTTC. Protein sequence: CASSNQAYNEQFF.

The V call is TRBV28, the J call TRBJ2-4; 8 nucleotides align to TRBD2. Germline-derived CDR1 and CDR2 are MDHEN and SYDVKM. J was trimmed by 0 bases and V by 6 bases; bases with no gene match: 4. The CDR3 consists of 15 residues. CDR3 DNA: TGTGCCAGCAGATCTAGCGGGCTAGCCAAAAACATTCAGTACTTC. It specifies CASRSSGLAKNIQYF.